A single T cell receptor beta chain is shown here with its context. Its specificity is not known. These data belong to a study of Ad26.COV2.S vaccination and SARS-CoV-2 variants. Study details: Once, or twice with 56 days between doses, Ad26.COV2.S was given intramuscularly. Broader study findings: Measurement of non-spike TCR breadth gave similar results in vaccine and placebo recipients.

Deletions cut 4 bases from V and 9 bases from J, with 13 bases between. The germline gives CDR1 LNHNV, CDR2 YYDKDF (reference sequence). CDR3 length: 13 amino acids. Specified treatment: some 20 received Ad26.COV2.S at low or high dose, single or two shots; several received placebo; per-sample allocation not given. Collection of samples fell on day 63 after the first vaccine or placebo injection. The vaccine antigen was prefusion-stabilized Wuhan SARS-CoV-2 spike. Libraries were prepared by immunoSEQ multiplex PCR; TCRdb keeps only in-frame clonotypes and omits some of them. The table records 510,000 or so clones, around nine tenths of them present only once.

The origin of this receptor is a person aged 18-65 years who received the Ad26.COV2.S COVID-19 vaccine or a placebo. The input for sequencing was peripheral blood, taken in a trial of Ad26.COV2.S vaccine versus placebo. This chain uses TRBV15 with TRBJ2-1; D is perhaps TRBD1 (5 bases). CDR3 in amino acids: CATSKGALGEQFF. CDR3 nucleotides: TGTGCCACCAGCAAAGGGGCGCTAGGTGAGCAGTTCTTC.